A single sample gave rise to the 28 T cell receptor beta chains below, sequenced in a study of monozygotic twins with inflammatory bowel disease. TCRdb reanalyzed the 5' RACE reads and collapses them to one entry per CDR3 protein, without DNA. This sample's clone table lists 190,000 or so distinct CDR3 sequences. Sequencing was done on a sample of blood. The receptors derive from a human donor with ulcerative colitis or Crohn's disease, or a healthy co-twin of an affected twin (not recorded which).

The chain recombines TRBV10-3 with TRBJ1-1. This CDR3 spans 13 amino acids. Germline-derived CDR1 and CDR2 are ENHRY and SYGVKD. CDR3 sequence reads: CAIKEKLNTEAFF.

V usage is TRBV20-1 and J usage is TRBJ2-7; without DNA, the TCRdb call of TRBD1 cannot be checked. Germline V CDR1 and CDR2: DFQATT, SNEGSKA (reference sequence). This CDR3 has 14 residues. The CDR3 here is CSARVGVGTYEQYF.

The chain's CDR3 is CASRPQGGEQYF. The V gene is TRBV5-1, the J gene TRBJ2-7; TCRdb picks TRBD1, but there is no DNA to check that call. The CDR3 is 12 amino acids. Germline CDR1 is SGHRS and CDR2 is YFSETQ.

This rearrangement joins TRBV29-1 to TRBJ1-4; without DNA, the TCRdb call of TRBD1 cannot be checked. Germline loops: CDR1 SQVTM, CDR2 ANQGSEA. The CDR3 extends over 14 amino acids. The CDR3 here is CSATSGTTNEKLFF.

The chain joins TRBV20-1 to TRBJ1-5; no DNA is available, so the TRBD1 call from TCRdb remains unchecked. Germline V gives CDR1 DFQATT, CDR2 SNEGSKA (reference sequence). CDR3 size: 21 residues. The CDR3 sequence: CSARTPLGGQGAPGGNQPQHF.

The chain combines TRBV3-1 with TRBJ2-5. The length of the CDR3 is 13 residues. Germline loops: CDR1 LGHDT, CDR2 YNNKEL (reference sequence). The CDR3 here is CASSLETKETQYF.

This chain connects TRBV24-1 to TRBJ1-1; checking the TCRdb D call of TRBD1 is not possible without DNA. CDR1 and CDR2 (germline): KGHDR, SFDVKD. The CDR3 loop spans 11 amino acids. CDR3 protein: CASPPRTEAFF.

The CDR3 sequence: CASSQGGDFTGELFF. The V and J genes are TRBV3-1 and TRBJ2-2; TCRdb lists TRBD2, though no DNA is available to test this call. The CDR3 is made up of 15 amino acids. Germline values: CDR1 LGHDT, CDR2 YNNKEL (reference sequence).

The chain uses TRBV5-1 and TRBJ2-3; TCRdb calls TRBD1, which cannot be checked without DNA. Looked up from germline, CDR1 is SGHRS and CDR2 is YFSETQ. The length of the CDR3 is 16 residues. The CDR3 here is CASSLRDRGTTDTQYF. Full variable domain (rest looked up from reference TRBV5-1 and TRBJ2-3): KAGVTQTPRYLIKTRGQQVTLSCSPISGHRSVSWYQQTPGQGLQFLFEYFSETQRNKGNFPGRFSGRQFSNSRSEMNVSTLELGDSALYLCASSLRDRGTTDTQYFGPGTRLTVL.

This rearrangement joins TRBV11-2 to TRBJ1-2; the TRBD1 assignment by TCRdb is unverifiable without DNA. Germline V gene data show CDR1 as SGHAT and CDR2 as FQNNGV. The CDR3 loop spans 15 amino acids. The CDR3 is CASSLPPGQGEGYTF.

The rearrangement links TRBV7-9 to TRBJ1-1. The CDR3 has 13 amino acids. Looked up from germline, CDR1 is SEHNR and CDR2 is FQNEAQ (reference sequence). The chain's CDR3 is CASSPTKNTEAFF.

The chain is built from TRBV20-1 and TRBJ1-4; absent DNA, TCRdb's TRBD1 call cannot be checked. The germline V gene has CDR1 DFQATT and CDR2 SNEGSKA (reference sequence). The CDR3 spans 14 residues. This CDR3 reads CSARGLGAGEKLFF.

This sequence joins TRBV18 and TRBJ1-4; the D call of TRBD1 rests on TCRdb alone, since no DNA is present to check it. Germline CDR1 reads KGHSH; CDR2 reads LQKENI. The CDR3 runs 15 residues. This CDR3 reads CASSFRQGKNEKLFF. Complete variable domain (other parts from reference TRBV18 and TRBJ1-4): NAGVMQNPRHLVRRRGQEARLRCSPMKGHSHVYWYRQLPEEGLKFMVYLQKENIIDESGMPKERFSAEFPKEGPSILRIQQVVRGDSAAYFCASSFRQGKNEKLFFGSGTQLSVL.

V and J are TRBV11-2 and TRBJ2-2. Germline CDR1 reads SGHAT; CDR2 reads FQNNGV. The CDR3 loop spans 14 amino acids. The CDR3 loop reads CASSLGPNTGELFF.

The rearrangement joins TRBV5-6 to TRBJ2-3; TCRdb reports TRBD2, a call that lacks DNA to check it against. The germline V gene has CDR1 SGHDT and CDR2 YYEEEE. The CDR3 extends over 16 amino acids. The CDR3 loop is CASSLRAGGGTDTQYF.

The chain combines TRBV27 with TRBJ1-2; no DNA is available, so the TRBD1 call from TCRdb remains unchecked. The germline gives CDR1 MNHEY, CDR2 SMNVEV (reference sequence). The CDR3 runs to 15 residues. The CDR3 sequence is CASSYQGAANYGYTF.

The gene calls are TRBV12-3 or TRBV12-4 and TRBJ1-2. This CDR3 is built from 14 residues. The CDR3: CASSLRTATYGYTF.

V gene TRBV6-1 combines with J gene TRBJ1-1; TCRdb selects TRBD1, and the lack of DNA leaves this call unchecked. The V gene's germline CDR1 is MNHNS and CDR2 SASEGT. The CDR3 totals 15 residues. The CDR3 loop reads CASSAPGRLNTEAFF.

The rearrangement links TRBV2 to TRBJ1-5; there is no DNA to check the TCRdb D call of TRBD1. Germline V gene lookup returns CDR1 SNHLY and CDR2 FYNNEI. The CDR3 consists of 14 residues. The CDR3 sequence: CASKPRHSNQPQHF.

This chain's CDR3 is CASSSPSGGPAGELFF. The V gene is TRBV2, the J gene TRBJ2-2; with no DNA, the TCRdb D assignment of TRBD2 cannot be verified. The CDR3 extends over 16 amino acids. Germline V gene lookup returns CDR1 SNHLY and CDR2 FYNNEI.

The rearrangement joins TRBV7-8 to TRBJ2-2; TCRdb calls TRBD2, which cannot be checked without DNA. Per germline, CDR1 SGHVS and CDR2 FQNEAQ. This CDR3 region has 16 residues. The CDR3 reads CASSPGLPLNTGELFF.

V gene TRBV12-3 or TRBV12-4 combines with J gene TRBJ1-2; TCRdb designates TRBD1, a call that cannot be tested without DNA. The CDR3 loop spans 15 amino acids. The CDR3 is CASSFWRKTDYGYTF.

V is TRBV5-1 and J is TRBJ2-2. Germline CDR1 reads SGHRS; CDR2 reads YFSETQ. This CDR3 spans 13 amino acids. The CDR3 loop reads CASSGQSAGELFF.

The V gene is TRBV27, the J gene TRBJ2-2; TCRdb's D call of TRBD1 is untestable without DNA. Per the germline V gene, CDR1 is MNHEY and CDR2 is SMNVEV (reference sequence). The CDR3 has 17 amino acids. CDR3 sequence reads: CASKGQGAGINTGELFF.

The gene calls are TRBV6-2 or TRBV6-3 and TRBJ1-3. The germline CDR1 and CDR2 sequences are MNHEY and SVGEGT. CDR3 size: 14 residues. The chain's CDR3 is CASRIADSGNTIYF.

CDR3 sequence reads: CAISESDTEAFF. J is TRBJ1-1 and V is TRBV10-3. Looked up from germline, CDR1 is ENHRY and CDR2 is SYGVKD. CDR3 size: 12 residues.

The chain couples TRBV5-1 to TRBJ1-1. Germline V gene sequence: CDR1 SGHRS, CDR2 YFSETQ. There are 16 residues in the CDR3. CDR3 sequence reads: CASSPQLAGLNTEAFF. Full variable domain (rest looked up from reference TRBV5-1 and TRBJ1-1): KAGVTQTPRYLIKTRGQQVTLSCSPISGHRSVSWYQQTPGQGLQFLFEYFSETQRNKGNFPGRFSGRQFSNSRSEMNVSTLELGDSALYLCASSPQLAGLNTEAFFGQGTRLTVV.

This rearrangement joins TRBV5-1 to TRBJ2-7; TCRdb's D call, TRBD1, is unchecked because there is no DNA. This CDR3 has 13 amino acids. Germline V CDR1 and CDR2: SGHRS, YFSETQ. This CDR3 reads CASRTGQTYEQYF.